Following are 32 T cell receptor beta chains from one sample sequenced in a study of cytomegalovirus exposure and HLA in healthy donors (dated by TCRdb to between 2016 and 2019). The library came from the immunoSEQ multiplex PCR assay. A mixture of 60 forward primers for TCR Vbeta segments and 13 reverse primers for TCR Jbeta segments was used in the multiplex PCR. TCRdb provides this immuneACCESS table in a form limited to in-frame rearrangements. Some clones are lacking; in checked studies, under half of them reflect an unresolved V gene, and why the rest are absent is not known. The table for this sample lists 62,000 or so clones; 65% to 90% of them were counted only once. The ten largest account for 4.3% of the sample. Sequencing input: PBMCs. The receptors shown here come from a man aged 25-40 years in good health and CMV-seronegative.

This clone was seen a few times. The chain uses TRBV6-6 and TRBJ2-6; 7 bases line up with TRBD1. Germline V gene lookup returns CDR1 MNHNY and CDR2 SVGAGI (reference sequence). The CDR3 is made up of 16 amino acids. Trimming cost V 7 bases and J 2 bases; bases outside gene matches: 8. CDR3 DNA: TGTGCCAGCAACGGGGACAGCCGACCTGGGGCCAACGTCCTGACTTTC. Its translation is CASNGDSRPGANVLTF.

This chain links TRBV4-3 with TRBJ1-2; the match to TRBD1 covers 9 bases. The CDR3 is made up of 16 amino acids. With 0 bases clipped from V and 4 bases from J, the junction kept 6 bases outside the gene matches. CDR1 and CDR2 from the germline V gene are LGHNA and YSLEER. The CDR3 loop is CASSQDMGDRAYGYTF. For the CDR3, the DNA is TGCGCCAGCAGCCAAGATATGGGGGACAGGGCCTATGGCTACACCTTC.

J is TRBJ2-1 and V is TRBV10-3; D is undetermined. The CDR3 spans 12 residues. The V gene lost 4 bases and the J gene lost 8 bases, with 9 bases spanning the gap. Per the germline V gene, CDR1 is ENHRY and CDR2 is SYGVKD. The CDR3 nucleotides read TGTGCCATCAGTGGTCAATTTGATGAGCAGTTCTTC. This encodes CAISGQFDEQFF.

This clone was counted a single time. The CDR3 coding sequence is TGTGCCAGCAGCTTAGCGGGAGGGTTAGCCAAAAACATTCAGTACTTC. It is translated as CASSLAGGLAKNIQYF. The chain carries TRBV11-2 and TRBJ2-4, with TRBD2 identical over 8 bases. The V gene's germline CDR1 is SGHAT and CDR2 FQNNGV. The CDR3 is 16 residues long. V gave up 1 base and J gave up 0 bases; unmatched junction bases: 2.

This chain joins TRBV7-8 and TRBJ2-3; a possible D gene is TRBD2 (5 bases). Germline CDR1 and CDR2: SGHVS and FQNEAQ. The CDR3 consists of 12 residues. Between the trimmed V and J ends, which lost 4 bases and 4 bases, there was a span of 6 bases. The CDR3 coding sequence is TGTGCCAGCAGCTCCGGGGCAGATACGCAGTATTTT. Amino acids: CASSSGADTQYF.

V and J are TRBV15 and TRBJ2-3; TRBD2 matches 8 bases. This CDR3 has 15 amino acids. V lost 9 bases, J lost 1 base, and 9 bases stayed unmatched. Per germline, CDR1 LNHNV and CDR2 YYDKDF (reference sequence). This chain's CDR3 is CATNQAGGGTDTQYF. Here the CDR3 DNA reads TGTGCCACGAACCAGGCGGGGGGAGGCACAGATACGCAGTATTTT.

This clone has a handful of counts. In nucleotides, the CDR3 is TGTGCCAGCAGCCTGACAGTTAATGAAAAACTGTTTTTT. It codes for CASSLTVNEKLFF. The V call is TRBV6-5, the J call TRBJ1-4, with D perhaps TRBD1 (5 bases). CDR3 length equals 13 residues. Germline V gene data show CDR1 as MNHEY and CDR2 as SVGAGI. Trimming removed 6 bases from V and 4 bases from J, with 9 bases in between.

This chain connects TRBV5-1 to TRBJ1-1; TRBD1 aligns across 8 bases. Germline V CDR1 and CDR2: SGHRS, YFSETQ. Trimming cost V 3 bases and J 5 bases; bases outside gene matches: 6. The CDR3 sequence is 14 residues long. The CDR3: CASSSQGGETEAFF. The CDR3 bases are TGCGCCAGCAGCTCACAGGGGGGAGAAACTGAAGCTTTCTTT.

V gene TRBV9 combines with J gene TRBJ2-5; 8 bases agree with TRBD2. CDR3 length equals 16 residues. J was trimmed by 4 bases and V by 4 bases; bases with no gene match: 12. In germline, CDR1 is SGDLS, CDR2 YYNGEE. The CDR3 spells CASSPTGAGGGETQYF. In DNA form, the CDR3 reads TGTGCCAGCAGCCCCACGGGGGCCGGGGGGGGAGAGACCCAGTACTTC.

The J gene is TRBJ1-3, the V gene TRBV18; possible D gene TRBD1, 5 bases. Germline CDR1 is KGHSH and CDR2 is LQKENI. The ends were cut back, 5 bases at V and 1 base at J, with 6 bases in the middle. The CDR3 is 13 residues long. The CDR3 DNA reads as TGTGCCAGCTCAACAGGTTCTGGAAACACCATATATTTT. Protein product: CASSTGSGNTIYF.

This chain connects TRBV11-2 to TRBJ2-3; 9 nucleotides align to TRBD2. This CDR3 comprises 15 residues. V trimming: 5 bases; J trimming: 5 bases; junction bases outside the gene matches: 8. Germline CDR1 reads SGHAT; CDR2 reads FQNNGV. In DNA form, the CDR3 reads TGTGCCAGCAGCCCTATGGTACTAGCGGGAGATACGCAGTATTTT. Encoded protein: CASSPMVLAGDTQYF.

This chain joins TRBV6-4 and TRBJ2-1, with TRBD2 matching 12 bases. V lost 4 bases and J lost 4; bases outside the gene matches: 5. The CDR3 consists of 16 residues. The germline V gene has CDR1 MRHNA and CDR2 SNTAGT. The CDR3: CASSGSGTSGYNEQFF. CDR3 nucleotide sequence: TGTGCCAGCAGTGGTTCCGGGACTAGCGGGTACAATGAGCAGTTCTTC.

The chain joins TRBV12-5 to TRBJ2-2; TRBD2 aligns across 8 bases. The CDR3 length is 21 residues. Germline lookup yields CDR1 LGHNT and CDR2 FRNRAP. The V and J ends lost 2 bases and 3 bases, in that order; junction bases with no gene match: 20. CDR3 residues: CASGLSIWAGGKRGDTGELFF. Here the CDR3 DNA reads TGTGCTAGTGGTTTGTCTATATGGGCGGGAGGAAAGCGGGGCGACACCGGGGAGCTGTTTTTT. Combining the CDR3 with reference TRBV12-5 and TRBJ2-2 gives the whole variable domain DARVTQTPRHKVTEMGQEVTMRCQPILGHNTVFWYRQTMMQGLELLAYFRNRAPLDDSGMPKDRFSAEMPDATLATLKIQPSEPRDSAVYFCASGLSIWAGGKRGDTGELFFGEGSRLTVL.

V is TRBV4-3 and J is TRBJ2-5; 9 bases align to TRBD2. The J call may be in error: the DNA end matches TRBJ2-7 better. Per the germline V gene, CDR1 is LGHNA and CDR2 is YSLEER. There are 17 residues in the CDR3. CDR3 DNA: TGCGCCAGCAGCCAAGATCTGGGGGCTAGCGGGGTTTACGAGCAGTACTTC. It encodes CASSQDLGASGVYEQYF.

CDR3 nucleotide sequence: TGTGCCAGCTCACAACCCGGGTCCCCAAAGCCTGAAGCTTTCTTT. This sequence encodes CASSQPGSPKPEAFF. The chain couples TRBV18 to TRBJ1-1; no clear D. The germline V gene has CDR1 KGHSH and CDR2 LQKENI. V gave up 4 bases and J gave up 6 bases, with 18 bases separating them. The CDR3 is 15 amino acids.

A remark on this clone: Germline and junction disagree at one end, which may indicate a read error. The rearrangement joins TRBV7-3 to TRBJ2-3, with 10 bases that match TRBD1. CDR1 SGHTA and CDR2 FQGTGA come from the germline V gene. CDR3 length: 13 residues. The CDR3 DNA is TGTGCCAGCAGCCCGGAGGGGACAGGGGCCCTTTGTTTT. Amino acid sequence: CASSPEGTGALCF.

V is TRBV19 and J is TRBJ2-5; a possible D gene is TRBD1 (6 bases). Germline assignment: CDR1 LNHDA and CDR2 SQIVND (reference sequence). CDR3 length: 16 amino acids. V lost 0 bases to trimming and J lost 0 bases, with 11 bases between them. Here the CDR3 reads CASSIDPTGYQETQYF. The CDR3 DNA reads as TGTGCCAGTAGTATAGACCCGACAGGATACCAAGAGACCCAGTACTTC. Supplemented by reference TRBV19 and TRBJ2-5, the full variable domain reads DGGITQSPKYLFRKEGQNVTLSCEQNLNHDAMYWYRQDPGQGLRLIYYSQIVNDFQKGDIAEGYSVSREKKESFPLTVTSAQKNPTAFYLCASSIDPTGYQETQYFGPGTRLLVL.

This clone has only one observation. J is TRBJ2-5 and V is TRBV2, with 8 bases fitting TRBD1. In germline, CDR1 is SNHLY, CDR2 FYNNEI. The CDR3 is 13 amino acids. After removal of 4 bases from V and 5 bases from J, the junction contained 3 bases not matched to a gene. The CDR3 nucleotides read TGTGCCAGCAGTGCGGACAGGGTTGAGACCCAGTACTTC. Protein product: CASSADRVETQYF.

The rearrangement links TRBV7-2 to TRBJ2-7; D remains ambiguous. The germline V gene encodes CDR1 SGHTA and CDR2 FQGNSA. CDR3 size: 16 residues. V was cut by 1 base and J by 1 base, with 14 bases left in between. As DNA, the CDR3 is TGTGCCAGCAGCTTAGACGACTTCTCGATGTCCTACGAGCAGTACTTC. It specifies CASSLDDFSMSYEQYF.

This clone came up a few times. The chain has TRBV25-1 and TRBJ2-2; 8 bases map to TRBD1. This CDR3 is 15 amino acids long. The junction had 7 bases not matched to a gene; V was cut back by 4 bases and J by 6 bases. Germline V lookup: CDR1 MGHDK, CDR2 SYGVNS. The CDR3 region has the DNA TGTGCCAGCAGTGGGGGACAGGTTTGGTCCGGGGAGCTGTTTTTT. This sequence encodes CASSGGQVWSGELFF.

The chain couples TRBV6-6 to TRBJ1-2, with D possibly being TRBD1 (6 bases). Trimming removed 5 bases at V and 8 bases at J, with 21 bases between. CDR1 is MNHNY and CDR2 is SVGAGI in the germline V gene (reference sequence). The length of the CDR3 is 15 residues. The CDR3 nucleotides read TGTGCCAGCAGTAGCAAGACCGGGGGGGGCAAGGGCTACACCTTC. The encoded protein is CASSSKTGGGKGYTF.

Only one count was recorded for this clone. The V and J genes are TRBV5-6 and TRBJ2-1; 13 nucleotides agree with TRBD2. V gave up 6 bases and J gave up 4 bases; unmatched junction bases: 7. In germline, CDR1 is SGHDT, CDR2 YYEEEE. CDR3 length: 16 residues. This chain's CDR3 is CASIWTSGGPYNEQFF. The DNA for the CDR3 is TGTGCCAGCATCTGGACTAGCGGGGGACCTTACAATGAGCAGTTCTTC.

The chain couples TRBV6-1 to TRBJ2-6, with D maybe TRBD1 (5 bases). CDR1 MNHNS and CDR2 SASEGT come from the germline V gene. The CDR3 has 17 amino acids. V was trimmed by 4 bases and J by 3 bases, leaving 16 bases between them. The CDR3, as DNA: TGTGCCAGCAGTGGACAGAGGCTGGTGGGTGGGGCCAACGTCCTGACTTTC. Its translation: CASSGQRLVGGANVLTF.

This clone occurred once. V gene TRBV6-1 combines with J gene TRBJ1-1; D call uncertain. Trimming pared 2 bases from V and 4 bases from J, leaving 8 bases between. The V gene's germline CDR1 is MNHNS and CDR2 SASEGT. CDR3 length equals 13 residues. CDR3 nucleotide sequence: TGTGCCAGCAGTGAATCGGGTCCCACTGAAGCTTTCTTT. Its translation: CASSESGPTEAFF.

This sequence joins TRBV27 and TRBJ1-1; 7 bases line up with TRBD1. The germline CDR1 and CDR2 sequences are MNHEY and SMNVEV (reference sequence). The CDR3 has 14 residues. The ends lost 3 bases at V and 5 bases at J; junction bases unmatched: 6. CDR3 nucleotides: TGTGCCAGCAGTTTTCTAGGGGGCGAGACTGAAGCTTTCTTT. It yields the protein CASSFLGGETEAFF.

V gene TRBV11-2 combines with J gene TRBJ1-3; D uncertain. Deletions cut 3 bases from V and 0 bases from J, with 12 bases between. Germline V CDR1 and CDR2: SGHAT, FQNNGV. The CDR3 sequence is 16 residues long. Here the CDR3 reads CASSFSWLGSGNTIYF. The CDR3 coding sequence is TGTGCCAGCAGCTTTAGTTGGCTAGGCTCTGGAAACACCATATATTTT.

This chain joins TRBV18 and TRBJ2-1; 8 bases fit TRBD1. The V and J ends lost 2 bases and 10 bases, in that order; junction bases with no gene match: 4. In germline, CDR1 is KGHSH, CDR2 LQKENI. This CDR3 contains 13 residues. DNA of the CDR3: TGTGCCAGCTCACCAGGAAACAGGGGGGAGCAGTTCTTC. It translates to CASSPGNRGEQFF.

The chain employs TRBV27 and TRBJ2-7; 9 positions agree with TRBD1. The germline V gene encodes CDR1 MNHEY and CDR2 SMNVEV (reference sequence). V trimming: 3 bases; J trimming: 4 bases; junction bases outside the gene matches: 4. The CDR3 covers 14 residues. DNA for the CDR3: TGTGCCAGCAGTTTGGGGACAGGGTGGTACGAGCAGTACTTC. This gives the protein CASSLGTGWYEQYF.

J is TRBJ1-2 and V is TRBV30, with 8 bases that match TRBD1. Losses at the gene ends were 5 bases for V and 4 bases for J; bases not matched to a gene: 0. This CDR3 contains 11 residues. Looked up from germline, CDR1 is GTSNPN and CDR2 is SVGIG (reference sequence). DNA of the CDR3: TGTGCCTGGGGGACAGGCTATGGCTACACCTTC. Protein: CAWGTGYGYTF. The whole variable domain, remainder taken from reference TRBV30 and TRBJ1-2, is SQTIHQWPATLVQPVGSPLSLECTVEGTSNPNLYWYRQAAGRGLQLLFYSVGIGQISSEVPQNLSASRPQDRQFILSSKKLLLSDSGFYLCAWGTGYGYTFGSGTRLTVV.

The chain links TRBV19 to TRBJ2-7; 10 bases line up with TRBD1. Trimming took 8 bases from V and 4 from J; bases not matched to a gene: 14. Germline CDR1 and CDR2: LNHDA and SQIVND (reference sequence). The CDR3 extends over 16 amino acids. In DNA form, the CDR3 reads TGTGCCAGTCTCGCGAGGGAGGGACAGGGGTTTTACGAGCAGTACTTC. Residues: CASLAREGQGFYEQYF.

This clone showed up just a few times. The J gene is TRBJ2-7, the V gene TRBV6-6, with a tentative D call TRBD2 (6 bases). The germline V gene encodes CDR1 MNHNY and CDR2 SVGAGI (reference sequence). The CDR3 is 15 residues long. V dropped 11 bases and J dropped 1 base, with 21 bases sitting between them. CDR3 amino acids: CASSSPGVSSYEQYF. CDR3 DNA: TGTGCCTCCTCTTCCCCGGGAGTCTCTTCCTACGAGCAGTACTTC.

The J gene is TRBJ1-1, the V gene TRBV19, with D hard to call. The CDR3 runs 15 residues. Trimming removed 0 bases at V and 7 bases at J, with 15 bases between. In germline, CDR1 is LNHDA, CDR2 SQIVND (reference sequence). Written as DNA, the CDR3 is TGTGCCAGTAGTATAGACCCTTGGGCCCGGGGTGAAGCTTTCTTT. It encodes CASSIDPWARGEAFF.